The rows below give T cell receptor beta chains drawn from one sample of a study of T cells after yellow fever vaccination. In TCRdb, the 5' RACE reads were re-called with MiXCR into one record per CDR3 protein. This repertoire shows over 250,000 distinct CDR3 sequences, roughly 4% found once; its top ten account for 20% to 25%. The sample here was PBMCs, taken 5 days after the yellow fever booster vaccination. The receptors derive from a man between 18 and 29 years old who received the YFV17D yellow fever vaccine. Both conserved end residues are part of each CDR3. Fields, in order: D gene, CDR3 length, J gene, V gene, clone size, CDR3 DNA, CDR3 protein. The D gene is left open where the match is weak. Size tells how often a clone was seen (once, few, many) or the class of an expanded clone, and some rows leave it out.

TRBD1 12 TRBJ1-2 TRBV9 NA TGTGCCAGCAGCGTTACCGGGACAGACTACACCTTC CASSVTGTDYTF
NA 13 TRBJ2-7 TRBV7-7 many TGTGCCAGCAGCTTAGCGGACAGCTACGAGCAGTACTTC CASSLADSYEQYF
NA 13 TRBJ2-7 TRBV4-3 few TGCGCCAGCAGCCAGGTAATCCGTGGCGAGCAGTACTTC CASSQVIRGEQYF
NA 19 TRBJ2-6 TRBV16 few TGTGCCAGCAGCCAGTATCTCCTTTGGACAGAATCTGGGGCCAACGTCCTGACTTTC CASSQYLLWTESGANVLTF
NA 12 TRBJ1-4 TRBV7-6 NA TGTGCCAGCAGCTTGGCTGGGAGAGTACTGTTTTTT CASSLAGRVLFF
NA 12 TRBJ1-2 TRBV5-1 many TGCGCCAGCGCGCCGGGATCTTATGGCTACACCTTC CASAPGSYGYTF
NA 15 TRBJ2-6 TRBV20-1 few TGCAGTGCCGAGTTGGGTAGCTCTGGGGCCAACGTCCTGACTTTC CSAELGSSGANVLTF
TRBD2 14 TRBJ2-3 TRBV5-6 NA TGTGCCAGCAGCTTGTTGCGGGAGACAGATACGCAGTATTTT CASSLLRETDTQYF
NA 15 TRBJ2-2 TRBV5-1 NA TGCGCCACCACCCACCAGGTCAGGGACACCGGGGAGCTGTTTTTT CATTHQVRDTGELFF
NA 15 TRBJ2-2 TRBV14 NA TGTGCCAGCAGCCAAGTCAGGGGAACCACCGGGGAGCTGTTTTTT CASSQVRGTTGELFF
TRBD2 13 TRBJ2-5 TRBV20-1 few TGCAGTGCTGCTAGCGGAGACCAAGAGACCCAGTACTTC CSAASGDQETQYF
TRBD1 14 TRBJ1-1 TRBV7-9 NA TGTGCCAGCAGCTTTGGGCAGGGGGCAGCTGAAGCTTTCTTT CASSFGQGAAEAFF
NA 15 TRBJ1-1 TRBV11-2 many TGTGCCAGCAGCAACCCAGGGGTTGACAACACTGAAGCTTTCTTT CASSNPGVDNTEAFF
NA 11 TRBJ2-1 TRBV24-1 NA TGTGCGGTGGGCTCCTACAATGAGCAGTTCTTC CAVGSYNEQFF
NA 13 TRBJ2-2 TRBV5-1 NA TGCGCCAGCAGCTTCGTCGAAACCGGGGAGCTGTTTTTT CASSFVETGELFF
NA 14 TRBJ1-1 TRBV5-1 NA TGCGCCAGCAGCCGACGGACGGGGGACACTGAAGCTTTCTTT CASSRRTGDTEAFF
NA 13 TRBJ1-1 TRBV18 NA TGTGCCAGCTCACCCCCACTCAACACTGAAGCTTTCTTT CASSPPLNTEAFF